This T cell receptor (beta chain) was obtained from a study of blood T cell repertoires in COVID-19. This clone appeared a few times. This CDR3 comprises 16 residues. Germline V gene sequence: CDR1 MNHNY, CDR2 SVGAGI (reference sequence). The V gene end was trimmed by 3 bases and the J gene end by 0 bases; junction bases not matched to a gene: 5. Profiling relied on immunoSEQ multiplex PCR, and the TCRdb table lists in-frame clones only, not all of them. The table includes roughly 35,000 clones, over 75% detected once. The TCR originated in a man aged 60 to 75 with active COVID-19. Sequenced sample: peripheral blood. The rearrangement links TRBV6-6 to TRBJ2-1, with 7 bases aligning to TRBD2. The CDR3 is CASSYRGGSSYNEQFF. CDR3 DNA: TGTGCCAGCAGTTATCGGGGAGGGAGCTCCTACAATGAGCAGTTCTTC.